The T cell receptor (beta chain) described here comes from a study of blood T cell repertoires in COVID-19 (dated by TCRdb to about 2020). About the full investigation: The collaborator samples originated in the United States, Italy and Spain and spanned the acute and convalescent phases of COVID-19. The sample metadata nearly always contained a de-identified subject ID, COVID-19 status, age in years and sex. The material from the prospective study consisted of cDNA or gDNA derived from T cells, B-cell-depleted T cells, or PBMCs. Samples were obtained from the ongoing ImmuneRACE study (first 160 participants) and from over 1,000 subjects provided by 6 global collaborators. The repertoires were released in a freely available public database intended as a resource for research on the immune response to SARS-CoV-2. Where HLA class I and class II types were available, the types were taken from metadata supplied by the sample provider, not from assay-based typing. Deeply sampled blood TCRbeta repertoires from subjects exposed to, actively infected with, or recovered from COVID-19 were included in the dataset.

TCRbeta CDR3 regions were amplified from genomic DNA using the immunoSEQ Assay, a bias-controlled multiplex PCR. In the paper's pipeline: The number of nucleated cells in each sample was estimated from the amplification of reference gene primers within the assay. Sequence reads were collapsed and filtered to measure the absolute abundance of every unique TCRbeta CDR3 rearrangement. For each sample, productive Simpson clonality was calculated as the square root of Simpson's diversity index over productive rearrangements. Drawn from immuneACCESS, this table holds only the in-frame rearrangements with V and J called that TCRdb kept. Clones are partly lost; checked studies trace under half to an unresolved V gene and leave the rest unexplained. V, J and clone size are taken as reported in that table, and D and trimming were inferred from the DNA itself. A total of approximately 190,000 clones appear in this sample, 80% to 90% of them only once. Of the sample, about 20% is held by the ten largest clones.

What the work shows at the level of the full study, not this receptor alone: Clinical and demographic metadata were provided uncurated, with the amount varying by source and participant.

The collaborating institutions used their own protocols to collect whole blood in K2EDTA tubes. Collaborator samples were shipped for TCRbeta analysis as frozen whole blood, isolated PBMCs, or DNA extracted from either sample type. Turning to this clone: Its antigen specificity is not known. No clone much larger than this one lies a single base away; base qualities are absent.

This clonotype was obtained from a human donor in a cohort sampled during active COVID-19. The specimen was peripheral blood.

CDR3 reads: CASTRLFADTQYF. In nucleotides, the sequence is TGTGCCAGCACCCGGTTATTCGCAGATACGCAGTATTTT. The chain employs TRBV9 and TRBJ2-3; no D gene can be assigned with confidence. V sheds 6 bases and J sheds 4 bases, leaving 12 bases between their ends. The CDR3 sequence holds 13 residues, the cysteine and phenylalanine included. This entry keeps only the CDR3 DNA: 39 bases, framed from base 1. Looking up the germline V gene yields CDR1 SGDLS and CDR2 YYNGEE.